The 26 T cell receptor beta chains reported below all come from one sample, sequenced in a study of Ad26.COV2.S vaccination and SARS-CoV-2 variants. Assay used: immunoSEQ multiplex PCR; TCRdb lists only in-frame clones, some missing. The sample carries about 400,000 clones, 83% recorded once. Treatment: some 19 received Ad26.COV2.S at low or high dose, single or two shots; several received placebo; per-sample allocation not given. Sampling was performed 63 days after the first vaccine or placebo injection. The sequences come from peripheral blood, collected in a trial of Ad26.COV2.S vaccine versus placebo. The origin of the receptors is a person aged 18-65 years who received the Ad26.COV2.S COVID-19 vaccine or a placebo.

The rearrangement uses TRBV4-3 and TRBJ1-1, with a tentative D call TRBD1 (5 bases). The CDR3 contains 15 residues. Trimming removed 3 bases from V and 0 bases from J, with 11 bases in between. In germline, CDR1 is LGHNA, CDR2 YSLEER. CDR3 protein: CASSQRDVMNTEAFF. The CDR3 nucleotides are TGCGCCAGCAGCCAGAGGGACGTCATGAACACTGAAGCTTTCTTT.

J is TRBJ2-7 and V is TRBV4-1, with 10 positions matching TRBD1. CDR3 size: 14 residues. The germline V gene encodes CDR1 MGHRA and CDR2 YSYEKL. V was clipped by 8 bases and J by 4 bases; unmatched bases: 8. The CDR3 is CASGTPGQGYEQYF. The CDR3 nucleotides read TGCGCCAGCGGTACTCCGGGACAGGGGTACGAGCAGTACTTC.

CDR3 DNA sequence: TGTGCCAGCAGCCAGGACCCCGTCTCCTACAATGAGCAGTTCTTC. Translation: CASSQDPVSYNEQFF. The V and J genes are TRBV3-1 (or the pseudogene TRBV3-2) and TRBJ2-1; D is undetermined. The CDR3 contains 15 residues. Germline V gives CDR1 LGHDT, CDR2 YNNKEL (reference sequence). Deletions cut 3 bases from V and 0 bases from J, with 9 bases between.

The chain employs TRBV11-3 and TRBJ1-1; D remains unclear. The V gene's germline CDR1 is SGHNT and CDR2 YENEEA. Trimming left V 2 bases short and J 0 bases short, with 4 bases between. This CDR3 has 13 amino acids. For the CDR3, the DNA is TGTGCCAGCAGCTTAAGGCTGAACACTGAAGCTTTCTTT. Translating gives CASSLRLNTEAFF.

The rearrangement links TRBV7-9 to TRBJ2-1; the match to TRBD2 covers 12 bases. CDR3 size: 15 residues. V shed 2 bases and J 8 bases; nucleotides not matched to a gene: 4. Germline V gene sequence: CDR1 SEHNR, CDR2 FQNEAQ (reference sequence). The CDR3 protein is CASSLRSSGRDEQFF. For the CDR3, the DNA is TGTGCCAGCAGCTTACGATCTAGCGGGAGGGATGAGCAGTTCTTC. Combining the CDR3 with reference TRBV7-9 and TRBJ2-1 gives the whole variable domain DTGVSQNPRHKITKRGQNVTFRCDPISEHNRLYWYRQTLGQGPEFLTYFQNEAQLEKSRLLSDRFSAERPKGSFSTLEIQRTEQGDSAMYLCASSLRSSGRDEQFFGPGTRLTVL.

The chain carries TRBV4-3 and TRBJ2-2, with no clear D. CDR3 size: 15 residues. Trimming pared 2 bases from V and 3 bases from J, leaving 10 bases between. Per germline, CDR1 LGHNA and CDR2 YSLEER. Here the CDR3 DNA reads TGCGCCAGCAGCCAAATGGGCCGCTACACCGGGGAGCTGTTTTTT. Translated, it gives CASSQMGRYTGELFF.

The chain recombines TRBV2 with TRBJ2-3; D possibly corresponds to TRBD2 (6 bases). CDR1 is SNHLY and CDR2 is FYNNEI in the germline V gene. CDR3 length equals 17 residues. V was pared by 3 bases and J by 0 bases, with 16 bases between. CDR3 nucleotides: TGTGCCAGCAGTGACCTTCTAGCGTTTAGAAGCACAGATACGCAGTATTTT. It is translated as CASSDLLAFRSTDTQYF.

This chain connects TRBV27 to TRBJ1-5; no definite D call. V was cut by 8 bases and J by 7 bases, with 18 bases left in between. CDR1 is MNHEY and CDR2 is SMNVEV in the germline V gene (reference sequence). The CDR3 consists of 14 residues. DNA for the CDR3: TGTGCCAGCCGATATTTGGGCGAGAACCAGCCCCAGCATTTT. Residues: CASRYLGENQPQHF.

This sequence joins TRBV4-3 and TRBJ2-3, with 8 bases aligning to TRBD1. The V gene's germline CDR1 is LGHNA and CDR2 YSLEER. V shed 1 base, J shed 4 bases, and the junction held 7 bases outside the gene matches. The CDR3 is 16 residues long. CDR3 nucleotide sequence: TGCGCCAGCAGCCAAGTCCCCAGGGGGCGCCCAGATACGCAGTATTTT. It is translated as CASSQVPRGRPDTQYF.

V gene TRBV7-2 combines with J gene TRBJ1-3; the D gene is possibly TRBD1 (6 bases). The CDR3 sequence is 15 residues long. Trimming took off 3 bases at V and 0 bases at J, with 9 bases between the two ends. The germline gives CDR1 SGHTA, CDR2 FQGNSA. CDR3 DNA sequence: TGTGCCAGCAGCTTCCGGACAGCCTCTGGAAACACCATATATTTT. Amino acids: CASSFRTASGNTIYF.

This clone occurred once. The CDR3 sequence: CASREWLGVNTEAFF. The CDR3 DNA reads as TGTGCCAGCAGAGAGTGGCTGGGGGTTAACACTGAAGCTTTCTTT. The chain joins TRBV5-5 to TRBJ1-1; D possibly corresponds to TRBD1 (5 bases). The CDR3 spans 15 residues. Germline loops: CDR1 SGHKS, CDR2 YYEKEE (reference sequence). Trimming cost V 5 bases and J 2 bases, with 16 bases left between them.

V and J are TRBV20-1 and TRBJ2-5; a weak D match, TRBD2 (6 bases). The ends were cut back, 3 bases at V and 1 base at J, with 15 bases in the middle. This CDR3 contains 15 residues. In germline, CDR1 is DFQATT, CDR2 SNEGSKA (reference sequence). CDR3 in DNA: TGCAGTGCTAGTATTAGCCGGGACTTCCAAGAGACCCAGTACTTC. The encoded protein is CSASISRDFQETQYF.

The V and J genes are TRBV5-1 and TRBJ2-2, with D hard to call. This CDR3 contains 16 residues. Germline V gives CDR1 SGHRS, CDR2 YFSETQ. With 1 base removed from V and 1 base from J, the gap between germline ends came to 11 bases. This CDR3 is CASSLRPAENTGELFF. CDR3 bases: TGCGCCAGCAGCTTGCGTCCGGCAGAGAACACCGGGGAGCTGTTTTTT.

The table lists this clone with a few counts. The V gene is TRBV7-9, the J gene TRBJ1-1; D unresolved. This CDR3 region has 13 residues. The ends were cut back, 4 bases at V and 3 bases at J, with 9 bases in the middle. Germline V lookup: CDR1 SEHNR, CDR2 FQNEAQ (reference sequence). The chain's CDR3 is CASSSQTDTEAFF. In DNA form, the CDR3 reads TGTGCCAGCAGCTCCCAGACCGACACTGAAGCTTTCTTT.

The genes are TRBV7-3 and TRBJ1-1, with D possibly being TRBD1 (5 bases). Germline V gene lookup returns CDR1 SGHTA and CDR2 FQGTGA. The CDR3 totals 13 residues. The ends were cut back, 5 bases at V and 5 bases at J, with 12 bases in the middle. The CDR3 sequence is CASSLSRGTEAFF. The CDR3 coding sequence is TGTGCCAGCAGCCTGTCTCGGGGGACTGAAGCTTTCTTT.

The chain recombines TRBV30 with TRBJ1-2; unclear D gene. The CDR3 runs 15 residues. Germline V gives CDR1 GTSNPN, CDR2 SVGIG (reference sequence). Deletions cut 2 bases from V and 4 bases from J, with 17 bases between. The CDR3 is CAWSPPGRRVYGYTF. The DNA of the CDR3 is TGTGCCTGGAGTCCTCCGGGCCGAAGAGTCTATGGCTACACCTTC.

The V and J genes are TRBV18 and TRBJ1-2; 9 nucleotides line up with TRBD1. The CDR3 spans 16 residues. Trimming cost V 6 bases and J 6 bases; bases outside gene matches: 14. Germline V gene lookup returns CDR1 KGHSH and CDR2 LQKENI. The DNA of the CDR3 is TGTGCCAGCTCCGGGACAGGGACGGATGTAGGGCATGGCTACACCTTC. Translation: CASSGTGTDVGHGYTF.

The chain combines TRBV7-9 with TRBJ2-1; TRBD2 aligns across 7 bases. V was clipped by 5 bases and J by 7 bases; unmatched bases: 11. The CDR3 is 15 amino acids. CDR1 SEHNR and CDR2 FQNEAQ come from the germline V gene (reference sequence). CDR3 region: CASSPLAGERNEQFF. CDR3 nucleotides: TGTGCCAGCAGCCCCTTGGCGGGAGAGCGGAATGAGCAGTTCTTC.

This clone appeared a single time. This chain connects TRBV27 to TRBJ2-5; 8 nucleotides match TRBD2. This CDR3 spans 16 amino acids. Germline lookup yields CDR1 MNHEY and CDR2 SMNVEV (reference sequence). V dropped 4 bases and J dropped 2; count of bases not matched to a gene: 9. The CDR3 nucleotides are TGTGCCAGCAGTTCCCTTCTAGCGGGCCCGCAAGAGACCCAGTACTTC. The encoded protein is CASSSLLAGPQETQYF.

A single count supports this clone. This chain links TRBV30 with TRBJ2-5; unclear D gene. V lost 0 bases and J 5 bases, leaving 4 bases between the germline ends. Germline V gives CDR1 GTSNPN, CDR2 SVGIG (reference sequence). This CDR3 region has 11 residues. The CDR3 reads CAWSVSETQYF. DNA for the CDR3: TGTGCCTGGAGTGTAAGTGAGACCCAGTACTTC.

With respect to this clone: The same CDR3 can be traced to other DNA sequences in this sample. This chain links TRBV5-1 with TRBJ2-6; D gene uncertain. This CDR3 spans 15 amino acids. Germline CDR1 and CDR2: SGHRS and YFSETQ. V dropped 1 base and J dropped 1 base, with 6 bases sitting between them. The CDR3 bases are TGCGCCAGCAGCTTGACGTCTTCTGGGGCCAACGTCCTGACTTTC. Protein: CASSLTSSGANVLTF.

The V gene is TRBV6-1, the J gene TRBJ2-3; 9 bases line up with TRBD2. Unmatched junction bases numbered 5, after V lost 0 bases and J lost 1 base. This CDR3 has 17 residues. Germline CDR1 reads MNHNS; CDR2 reads SASEGT. The DNA for the CDR3 is TGTGCCAGCAGTGAAGCAGCGGGGGGTTTCGGCACAGATACGCAGTATTTT. This codes for CASSEAAGGFGTDTQYF.

The chain employs TRBV7-6 and TRBJ1-3, with 7 nucleotides matching TRBD1. V gave up 5 bases and J gave up 0 bases; unmatched junction bases: 13. Germline-derived CDR1 and CDR2 are SGHVS and FNYEAQ. CDR3 length equals 18 residues. CDR3 DNA: TGTGCCAGCAGCCCCTTTCTTACAGGGGTGAGCTCTGGAAACACCATATATTTT. Protein sequence: CASSPFLTGVSSGNTIYF.

CDR3 DNA: TGTGCCAGCTCACCTCGGGCACTCGATGGCTACACCTTC. Protein: CASSPRALDGYTF. This chain links TRBV18 with TRBJ1-2; D unresolved. V was shortened by 3 bases and J by 6 bases, with 11 bases between the two germline ends. The CDR3 consists of 13 residues. The germline CDR1 and CDR2 sequences are KGHSH and LQKENI.

The chain couples TRBV7-2 to TRBJ1-2; TRBD1 might be the D (5 bases). This CDR3 has 14 amino acids. Germline loops: CDR1 SGHTA, CDR2 FQGNSA. V was clipped by 4 bases and J by 8 bases, with 17 bases between them. The CDR3 DNA reads TGTGCCAGCAGCTGGAGGGGAGAAACTGAAGGCTACACCTTC. Its protein is CASSWRGETEGYTF.

The V and J genes are TRBV7-3 and TRBJ2-3; TRBD2 matches 7 bases. Germline V gives CDR1 SGHTA, CDR2 FQGTGA. There are 16 residues in the CDR3. The V segment lost 5 bases and the J segment 2 bases; nucleotides outside the gene matches: 10. The CDR3 DNA reads as TGTGCCAGCAGCCCACGGGGGGTGGGGGACACAGATACGCAGTATTTT. This codes for CASSPRGVGDTDTQYF.